This T cell receptor (beta chain) was recovered during a study of T cell responses to AZD1222 COVID-19 vaccine. Whole-study context: Analyses pooled second doses at about 4 or about 12 weeks. Points from the study as a whole: As reported, nearly half of all spike-specific TCRs target variant regions that are unmutated. Rises in breadth and depth of Spike-specific TCRs came after two AZD1222 doses. There were mostly white British donors and more females than males, and clonal diversity was possibly underestimated.

Assay: immunoSEQ multiplex PCR; the TCRdb copy retains only in-frame clones and omits some. The sample records some 130,000 clones, roughly 90% being singletons. A word on this clone: As yet, its antigen is unknown.

Germline loops: CDR1 SGDLS, CDR2 YYNGEE. There are 17 residues in the CDR3. The germline V and J ends were trimmed by 1 base and 1 base, with 15 bases remaining between them. The sequence was collected from an adult in good health. The sample was peripheral blood, taken on day 0 of AZD1222 vaccination. The gene calls are TRBV9 and TRBJ1-3; D is unclear. This CDR3 is CASSVIPTEISGNTIYF. The CDR3 DNA reads as TGTGCCAGCAGCGTAATCCCGACGGAAATTTCTGGAAACACCATATATTTT.